This is a list of T cell receptor beta chains from one sample in a study of blood T cells in healthy people across ages. TCRdb used MiXCR to reprocess the 5' RACE reads, holding one entry per CDR3 protein. The sample shows about 380,000 distinct CDR3 sequences, about 49% of them seen only once. Sequenced sample: blood. The source of these receptors is a man aged 55 to 69 in good health. CDR3s include the opening cysteine and the closing phenylalanine or tryptophan. The D gene is left open where the match is weak. Part of the rows lack a size; the others show once, few, many or a class for expanded clones.

V	size	J	length	D	CDR3	DNA
TRBV5-1	once	TRBJ2-7	15	TRBD2	CASSPGRAGVDEQYF	TGCGCCAGCAGCCCGGGACGAGCGGGAGTAGACGAGCAGTACTTC
TRBV4-3	.	TRBJ2-7	14	TRBD1	CASSLRDRRDEQYF	TGCGCCAGCAGCCTCCGGGACAGGAGGGACGAGCAGTACTTC
TRBV6-1	.	TRBJ2-1	17	.	CASSEETSISSYNEQFF	TGTGCCAGCAGTGAAGAGACATCCATCTCCTCCTACAATGAGCAGTTCTTC
TRBV6-1	.	TRBJ2-5	14	.	CAGGSGHIGETQYF	TGTGCCGGGGGGTCCGGTCACATTGGAGAGACCCAGTACTTC
TRBV20-1	.	TRBJ2-1	16	.	CSASPLRADSYNEQFF	TGCAGTGCTAGCCCTCTCCGGGCAGATTCCTACAATGAGCAGTTCTTC
TRBV5-1	few	TRBJ2-1	15	.	CASSPAGGTYNEQFF	TGCGCCAGCAGCCCCGCAGGAGGGACCTACAATGAGCAGTTCTTC
TRBV6-5	.	TRBJ2-1	15	.	CASRDLGRDDNEQFF	TGTGCCAGCAGGGACCTAGGGCGGGACGACAATGAGCAGTTCTTC
TRBV25-1	once	TRBJ2-1	15	.	CAGVRPRTKGNEQFF	TGTGCCGGGGTCCGCCCCAGGACTAAGGGGAATGAGCAGTTCTTC
TRBV12-3/TRBV12-4	.	TRBJ2-3	14	.	CASSFRGAGDTQYF	TGTGCCAGCAGTTTTAGAGGGGCCGGAGATACGCAGTATTTT
TRBV20-1	few	TRBJ1-2	14	.	CSAAPPRGVRGYTF	TGCAGTGCTGCCCCCCCGAGGGGGGTAAGGGGCTACACCTTC
TRBV2	.	TRBJ2-1	16	TRBD2	CASSEAGTGGPGEQFF	TGTGCCAGCAGTGAAGCGGGGACGGGAGGGCCGGGAGAGCAGTTCTTC
TRBV29-1	.	TRBJ2-1	13	TRBD1	CSVTPGQFDEQFF	TGCAGCGTAACGCCGGGACAGTTCGATGAGCAGTTCTTC
TRBV6-2/TRBV6-3	many	TRBJ2-7	14	TRBD2	CASSYVAGGYEQYF	TGTGCCAGCAGTTACGTAGCGGGAGGATACGAGCAGTACTTC
TRBV6-2/TRBV6-3	.	TRBJ1-2	14	TRBD1	CASSGQGANYGYTF	TGTGCCAGCAGTGGACAGGGGGCGAACTATGGCTACACCTTC
TRBV5-6	.	TRBJ2-6	16	TRBD1	CASSLTGGYGANVLTF	TGTGCCAGCAGTCTTACAGGGGGCTATGGGGCCAACGTCCTGACTTTC
TRBV15	few	TRBJ2-5	15	.	CATSRDRGGGETQYF	TGTGCCACCAGCAGAGATAGGGGGGGCGGAGAGACCCAGTACTTC
TRBV7-9	.	TRBJ2-1	13	.	CASSLDRVNEQFF	TGTGCCAGCAGCTTAGACAGGGTCAATGAGCAGTTCTTC
TRBV7-9	.	TRBJ2-7	13	TRBD2	CASSLSGSGEQYF	TGTGCCAGCAGCTTGAGCGGGAGCGGCGAGCAGTACTTC
TRBV27	.	TRBJ2-7	14	.	CASSFGPQTGEQYF	TGTGCCAGCAGTTTTGGGCCCCAAACAGGCGAGCAGTACTTC
TRBV6-2/TRBV6-3	.	TRBJ2-7	16	TRBD2	CASSSTAGGSYNEQYF	TGCGCCAGCAGTTCCACAGCGGGAGGCTCCTACAATGAGCAGTACTTC
TRBV12-3/TRBV12-4	.	TRBJ2-5	14	.	CASSRDSIRETQYF	TGTGCCAGCAGCCGGGACTCAATTAGAGAGACCCAGTACTTC
TRBV7-2	few	TRBJ2-5	14	.	CASSLAGFGETQYF	TGTGCCAGCAGCTTAGCGGGCTTTGGGGAGACCCAGTACTTC
TRBV20-1	.	TRBJ2-2	16	.	CSARDRGGGRIGELFF	TGCAGTGCTAGAGATCGTGGGGGAGGACGTATCGGGGAGCTGTTTTTT
TRBV25-1	.	TRBJ1-3	16	TRBD1	CASSGWTGGHGNTIYF	TGTGCCAGCAGCGGATGGACAGGGGGCCATGGAAACACCATATATTTT